The 2 T cell receptor beta chains presented below share a single source sample, sequenced in a study of T-cell memory formation after mild COVID-19 (dated by TCRdb to about 2021). Library prep was done by 5' RACE. Sequencing was performed on an Illumina NovaSeq 6000. TCRdb cleaned the public reads at Q25 with fastp, built clones with MiXCR and kept in-frame beta chains. Each record represents a unique CDR3 protein, reported with the most common genes and DNA among its rows. For this sample the table gives 450,000 to 650,000 distinct CDR3 sequences, of which around 21% were detected only once. The biggest ten clones account for approximately 13% of the sample. Sequences were obtained from PBMCs or a T cell subset sorted from them (not recorded which). The receptors here all came from an adult woman who had mild COVID-19 (a few samples of this study predate the infection). The sample titles of this study are shuffled in the database, so cell type and time point are left out; the donor was told from shared clones.

The sample holds many counts of this clonotype. The rearrangement joins TRBV18 to TRBJ2-1; 12 bases are shared with TRBD2. The trim removed 1 base at V and 3 bases at J, leaving 1 base unmatched. Looked up from germline, CDR1 is KGHSH and CDR2 is LQKENI. This CDR3 spans 16 amino acids. The CDR3 reads CASSPRTSGVYNEQFF. DNA for the CDR3: TGTGCCAGCTCACCACGGACTAGCGGGGTCTACAATGAGCAGTTCTTC.

The chain is built from TRBV7-3 and TRBJ2-2; D remains unclear. Between the trimmed V and J ends, which lost 5 bases and 4 bases, there was a span of 8 bases. This CDR3 has 13 amino acids. Per the germline V gene, CDR1 is SGHTA and CDR2 is FQGTGA. The CDR3 loop reads CASSPKVTGELFF. The CDR3 bases are TGTGCCAGCAGCCCAAAGGTCACCGGGGAGCTGTTTTTT.